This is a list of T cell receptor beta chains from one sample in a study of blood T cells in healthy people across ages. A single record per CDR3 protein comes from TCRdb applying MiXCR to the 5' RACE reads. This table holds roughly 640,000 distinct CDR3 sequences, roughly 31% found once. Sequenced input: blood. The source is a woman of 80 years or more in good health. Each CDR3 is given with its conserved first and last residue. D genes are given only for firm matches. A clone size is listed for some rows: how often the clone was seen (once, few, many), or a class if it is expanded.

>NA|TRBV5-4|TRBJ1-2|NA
CASHQENYGYTF
TGTGCCAGCCACCAGGAGAACTATGGCTACACCTTC
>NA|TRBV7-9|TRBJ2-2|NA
CASSLVPGRTGELFF
TGTGCCAGCAGCTTAGTGCCAGGGAGGACCGGGGAGCTGTTTTTT
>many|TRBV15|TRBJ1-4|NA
CATSRGQATNEKLFF
TGTGCCACCAGCAGAGGACAGGCAACTAATGAAAAACTGTTTTTT
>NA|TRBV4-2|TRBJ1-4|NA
CDLGGAFATNEKLFF
TGTGACCTGGGAGGAGCCTTTGCAACTAATGAAAAACTGTTTTTT
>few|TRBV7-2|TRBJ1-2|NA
CASSAGGPNYGYTF
TGTGCCAGCAGCGCTGGGGGGCCTAACTATGGCTACACCTTC
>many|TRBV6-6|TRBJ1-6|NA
CASSYYSTGLASPLHF
TGTGCCAGCAGTTACTATTCGACAGGATTGGCTTCACCCCTCCACTTT
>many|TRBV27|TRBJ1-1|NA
CASKPGGARLFEAFF
TGTGCCAGCAAACCGGGCGGGGCCCGACTATTCGAAGCTTTCTTT
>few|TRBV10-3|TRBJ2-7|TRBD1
CAISESDRGRYEQYF
TGTGCCATCAGTGAGTCGGACAGGGGGCGCTACGAGCAGTACTTC
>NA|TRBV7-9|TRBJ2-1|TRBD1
CASSYRAGTGVQETQFF
TGTGCCAGCAGCTATAGGGCCGGGACAGGGGTCCAAGAGACCCAGTTCTTC
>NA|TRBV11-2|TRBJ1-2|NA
CASSSLMGRGRRGYTF
TGTGCCAGCAGCTCCCTTATGGGACGGGGGCGTAGAGGCTACACCTTC
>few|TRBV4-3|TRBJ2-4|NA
CASSQPAGILAKNIQYF
TGCGCCAGCAGCCAGCCCGCAGGGATTTTGGCCAAAAACATTCAGTACTTC
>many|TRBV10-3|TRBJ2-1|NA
CAIMAADNEQFF
TGTGCCATCATGGCAGCGGATAATGAGCAGTTCTTC
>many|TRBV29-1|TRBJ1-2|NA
CSVVDSYGYTF
TGCAGCGTTGTGGACAGCTATGGCTACACCTTC
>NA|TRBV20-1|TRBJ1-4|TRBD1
CSAAGDRTNEKLFF
TGCAGTGCTGCGGGGGACAGGACTAATGAAAAACTGTTTTTT
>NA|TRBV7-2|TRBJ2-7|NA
CASSSDSARREQYF
TGTGCCAGCAGCTCCGATAGCGCCAGAAGGGAGCAGTACTTC
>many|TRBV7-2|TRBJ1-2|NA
CASSPGASNYGYTF
TGTGCCAGCAGCCCAGGGGCCAGTAACTATGGCTACACCTTC
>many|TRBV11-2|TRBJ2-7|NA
CASSLDRGYHEQYF
TGTGCCAGCAGCTTAGACAGGGGCTACCACGAGCAGTACTTC
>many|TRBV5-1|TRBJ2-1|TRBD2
CASSLALAGGHNEQFF
TGCGCCAGCAGCTTGGCACTAGCGGGGGGACACAATGAGCAGTTCTTC
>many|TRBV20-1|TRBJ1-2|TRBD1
CSARDQRDRVETNYGYTF
TGCAGTGCTAGAGATCAGCGGGACAGGGTAGAAACCAACTATGGCTACACCTTC
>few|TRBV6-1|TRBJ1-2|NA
CASSRGVLIYGYTF
TGTGCCAGCAGTCGGGGGGTGTTGATCTATGGCTACACCTTC
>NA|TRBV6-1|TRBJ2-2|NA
CASSEEPANTGELFF
TGTGCCAGCAGTGAAGAACCGGCGAACACCGGGGAGCTGTTTTTT
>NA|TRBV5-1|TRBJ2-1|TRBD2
CASSLGTSALNNEQFF
TGCGCCAGCAGCTTGGGGACTAGCGCTTTAAACAATGAGCAGTTCTTC
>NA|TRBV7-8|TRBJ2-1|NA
CASSLADSPYNEQFF
TGTGCCAGCAGCTTAGCGGACAGCCCGTACAATGAGCAGTTCTTC
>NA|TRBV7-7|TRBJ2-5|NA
CASSFGRASETQYF
TGTGCTAGCAGCTTTGGGCGCGCCTCCGAGACCCAGTACTTC
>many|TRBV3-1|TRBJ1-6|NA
CASSQVRVAQGNSPLHF
TGTGCCAGCAGCCAAGTAAGAGTTGCACAGGGTAATTCACCCCTCCACTTT
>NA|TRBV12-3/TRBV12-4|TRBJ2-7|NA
CASRFGSEQYF
TGTGCCAGCAGGTTCGGGAGCGAGCAGTACTTC
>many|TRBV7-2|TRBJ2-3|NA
CASSLGQGNTDTQYF
TGTGCCAGCAGCTTGGGACAAGGGAATACAGATACGCAGTATTTT
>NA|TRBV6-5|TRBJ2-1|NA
CTSSYDSYNEQFF
TGTACCAGCAGTTACGACAGCTACAATGAGCAGTTCTTC
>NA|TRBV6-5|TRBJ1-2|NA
CASSLTQGSYGYTF
TGTGCCAGCAGCCTCACACAGGGATCGTATGGCTACACCTTC
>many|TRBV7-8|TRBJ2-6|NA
CAIATLSSGANVLTF
TGTGCCATCGCAACCTTAAGCTCTGGGGCCAACGTCCTGACTTTC
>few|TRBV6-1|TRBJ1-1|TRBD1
CASSGTGRNTEAFF
TGTGCCAGCAGTGGGACAGGGAGGAACACTGAAGCTTTCTTT
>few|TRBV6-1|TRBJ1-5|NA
CASSDLEQGPGQPQHF
TGTGCCAGCAGTGACTTAGAACAGGGTCCGGGGCAGCCCCAGCATTTT
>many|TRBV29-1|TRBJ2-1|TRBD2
CSAKAGGLSHEQFF
TGCAGCGCCAAAGCGGGGGGTCTTTCCCATGAGCAGTTCTTC
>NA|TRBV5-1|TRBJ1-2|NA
CASSPGERSVGYTF
TGCGCCAGCAGCCCCGGGGAGAGATCCGTCGGCTACACCTTC
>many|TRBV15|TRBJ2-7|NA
CATSRAGLNYEQYF
TGTGCCACCAGCAGAGCGGGGTTAAACTACGAGCAGTACTTC